This TCR beta chain emerged from a study of T cell repertoires in aging, cancer and after chemotherapy. On the study more broadly: Donors were grouped into six age bands spanning 30 or younger through 70 or older. Patients with glioblastoma brain tumors were sampled before and after temozolomide-based therapy. Study conclusions and caveats: Compared with age-matched healthy donors, untreated hematological or solid cancer patients showed higher blood TCR clonality.

This clonotype came up a few times. The antigen is unknown. A mixed TRB-A/B primer pool amplified rearranged TRB by multiplex touch-down PCR. TCRdb reprocessed the multiplex PCR reads with MiXCR, giving one entry per CDR3 protein. Of approximately 20,000 distinct CDR3 sequences listed, roughly two fifths are singletons. CDR1 is SQVTM and CDR2 is ANQGSEA in the germline V gene. The CDR3 totals 12 residues. V lost 1 base, J lost 5 bases, and 2 bases stayed unmatched. Peripheral blood genomic DNA, not sorted cells or RNA, was the template. This clonotype was sampled from a human donor with a solid tumor. The sample taken for sequencing was blood. The rearrangement links TRBV29-1 to TRBJ2-7; TRBD1 matches at 7 bases. As DNA, the CDR3 is TGCAGCGTTGAAGTTACAGGGGACGAGCAGTACTTC. Translating it yields CSVEVTGDEQYF.